The 24 T cell receptor beta chains given below trace back to one sample, sequenced in a study of OX40 agonist ivuxolimab in advanced cancers. The protocol used for the library was the immunoSEQ multiplex PCR assay. In TCRdb, the immuneACCESS table is reduced to in-frame sequences with V and J assigned. These tables do not hold every clone; where another copy was compared, an unresolved V gene accounts for under half, and the others remain unexplained. The sample data list around 63,000 clones, and more than 70% of these were observed just once. The ten largest account for around 1% of the sample. The sample here was CD4+ or CD8+ T cells sorted from blood, taken in a trial of the OX40 agonist ivuxolimab. These receptors were taken from an adult with an advanced solid tumor such as melanoma, head and neck, liver or kidney cancer.

This chain links TRBV6-1 with TRBJ2-5, with no clear D. Germline V gene sequence: CDR1 MNHNS, CDR2 SASEGT. The CDR3 is made up of 12 amino acids. Deletions cut 5 bases from V and 5 bases from J, with 9 bases between. The chain's CDR3 is CASSNLLETQYF. The CDR3 DNA is TGTGCCAGCAGTAACCTCTTGGAGACCCAGTACTTC.

J is TRBJ2-7 and V is TRBV20-1, with unresolved D. CDR1 is DFQATT and CDR2 is SNEGSKA in the germline V gene (reference sequence). Between the trimmed V and J ends, which lost 0 bases and 4 bases, there was a span of 4 bases. The CDR3 has 11 residues. CDR3: CSARENYEQYF. Here the CDR3 DNA reads TGCAGTGCTAGAGAAAATTACGAGCAGTACTTC.

The chain carries TRBV30 and TRBJ1-3; D gene unclear. Trimming cost V 5 bases and J 0 bases, with 8 bases left between them. Looked up from germline, CDR1 is GTSNPN and CDR2 is SVGIG (reference sequence). This CDR3 has 13 amino acids. The CDR3 DNA follows: TGTGCCTGGGGTAGGATCTCTGGAAACACCATATATTTT. The encoded protein is CAWGRISGNTIYF.

This clone was observed a handful of times. The chain couples TRBV2 to TRBJ1-6, with D possibly being TRBD1 (6 bases). V was pared by 4 bases and J by 9 bases, with 13 bases between. Germline values: CDR1 SNHLY, CDR2 FYNNEI. This CDR3 contains 14 residues. CDR3 loop: CASSGDRKASPLHF. The CDR3 DNA is TGTGCCAGCAGTGGAGACAGGAAGGCTTCACCCCTCCACTTT.

The chain employs TRBV20-1 and TRBJ2-5, with D unclear. Per the germline V gene, CDR1 is DFQATT and CDR2 is SNEGSKA (reference sequence). V was shortened by 4 bases and J by 5 bases, with 8 bases between the two germline ends. The CDR3 length is 11 residues. Here the CDR3 reads CSAKVGETQYF. The CDR3 coding sequence is TGCAGTGCTAAAGTTGGGGAGACCCAGTACTTC.

The chain joins TRBV19 to TRBJ2-1; D remains ambiguous. CDR1 LNHDA and CDR2 SQIVND come from the germline V gene (reference sequence). V dropped 6 bases and J dropped 0 bases, with 15 bases sitting between them. This CDR3 has 16 amino acids. CDR3 coding DNA: TGTGCCAGTAGATTTACGGACCGAAGCTCCTACAATGAGCAGTTCTTC. This sequence encodes CASRFTDRSSYNEQFF.

This sequence joins TRBV6-1 and TRBJ1-6; possible D gene TRBD1, 6 bases. V shed 5 bases and J shed 9 bases, with 17 bases lying between them. Looked up from germline, CDR1 is MNHNS and CDR2 is SASEGT. The CDR3 sequence is 15 residues long. The CDR3 loop reads CASSKDRGWGSPLHF. The CDR3 nucleotides read TGTGCCAGCAGTAAGGACAGAGGGTGGGGTTCACCCCTCCACTTT.

The chain recombines TRBV2 with TRBJ2-5, with TRBD2 matching 10 bases. This CDR3 contains 14 residues. Germline V gives CDR1 SNHLY, CDR2 FYNNEI. Germline trimming cut 10 bases from V and 4 bases from J; bases unmatched to any gene: 9. The CDR3 DNA reads TGTGCCACTGGAACTAGCGGGGCCCGAGAGACCCAGTACTTC. Translation: CATGTSGARETQYF.

This clone was recorded only once. V and J are TRBV6-1 and TRBJ2-2; 7 bases are shared with TRBD1. The CDR3 totals 15 residues. Unmatched junction bases numbered 9, after V lost 6 bases and J lost 5 bases. Germline V gene data show CDR1 as MNHNS and CDR2 as SASEGT. The CDR3 bases are TGTGCCAGCAGCGAGGGGCAGGGGGAAACCGGGGAGCTGTTTTTT. It is translated as CASSEGQGETGELFF.

The J gene is TRBJ1-5, the V gene TRBV6-1, with D maybe TRBD1 (5 bases). Germline CDR1 is MNHNS and CDR2 is SASEGT. V was trimmed by 4 bases and J by 9 bases, leaving 13 bases between them. CDR3 length equals 13 residues. Written as DNA, the CDR3 is TGTGCCAGCAGTGGACAGCGGGATCGGCCCCAGCATTTT. It yields the protein CASSGQRDRPQHF.

V is TRBV5-4 and J is TRBJ2-3; 11 nucleotides agree with TRBD2. The length of the CDR3 is 16 residues. The germline V gene encodes CDR1 SGHNT and CDR2 YYREEE (reference sequence). V shed 2 bases and J 2 bases; nucleotides not matched to a gene: 4. DNA for the CDR3: TGTGCCAGCAGCTTATATAGCGGGGGGGCCACAGATACGCAGTATTTT. This codes for CASSLYSGGATDTQYF.

J is TRBJ2-1 and V is TRBV4-1, with a tentative D call TRBD2 (5 bases). There are 13 residues in the CDR3. Germline CDR1 and CDR2: MGHRA and YSYEKL. Trimming removed 0 bases at V and 12 bases at J, with 12 bases between. This chain's CDR3 is CASSQDGSGWQFF. The CDR3 region has the DNA TGCGCCAGCAGCCAAGATGGAAGCGGCTGGCAGTTCTTC.

The chain links TRBV6-5 to TRBJ2-3, with 9 bases lining up with TRBD2. This CDR3 has 16 residues. Germline V gives CDR1 MNHEY, CDR2 SVGAGI. The V and J ends lost 2 bases and 5 bases, in that order; junction bases with no gene match: 8. In DNA form, the CDR3 reads TGTGCCAGCAGTTACCGCGCGGGGGGGCGGGGAGATACGCAGTATTTT. It is translated as CASSYRAGGRGDTQYF.

The V gene is TRBV6-5, the J gene TRBJ1-2; no reliable D call. Looked up from germline, CDR1 is MNHEY and CDR2 is SVGAGI. The CDR3 totals 14 residues. The V gene lost 2 bases and the J gene lost 3 bases, with 10 bases spanning the gap. CDR3 protein: CASSYGEPHYGYTF. Written as DNA, the CDR3 is TGTGCCAGCAGTTACGGGGAGCCTCACTATGGCTACACCTTC.

Here the CDR3 DNA reads TGTGCCAGCAGCCAAGATGGTGGGCGGGGCAACGAGCAGTACTTC. Translation gives CASSQDGGRGNEQYF. The rearrangement links TRBV4-2 to TRBJ2-7; weak D call: TRBD2 (6 bases). CDR1 is LGHNA, CDR2 YNFKEQ, per germline. This CDR3 contains 15 residues. Trimming shortened V by 0 bases and J by 5 bases, and 14 bases separated the two germline ends.

V is TRBV18 and J is TRBJ2-3; no clear D gene. Germline CDR1 and CDR2: KGHSH and LQKENI. The CDR3 is made up of 16 amino acids. V lost 1 base, J lost 0 bases, and 11 bases lay in between. This CDR3 is CASSPRPGTSTDTQYF. In DNA form, the CDR3 reads TGTGCCAGCTCACCACGTCCAGGAACTAGCACAGATACGCAGTATTTT.

This clone was seen once. V and J are TRBV30 and TRBJ1-2; D is possibly TRBD1 (6 bases). CDR3 length: 16 residues. Germline values: CDR1 GTSNPN, CDR2 SVGIG (reference sequence). Trimming left V 2 bases short and J 6 bases short, with 22 bases between. CDR3 sequence: CAWSLELYRVQDGYTF. In DNA form, the CDR3 reads TGTGCCTGGAGTCTGGAGTTGTACAGGGTTCAGGATGGCTACACCTTC.

The rearrangement links TRBV5-4 to TRBJ1-2; the D gene is possibly TRBD1 (5 bases). This CDR3 has 14 residues. Germline loops: CDR1 SGHNT, CDR2 YYREEE (reference sequence). Trimming removed 2 bases at V and 4 bases at J, with 12 bases between. The CDR3 DNA follows: TGTGCCAGCAGCTTCATCGGGGGGACCTATGGCTACACCTTC. It translates to CASSFIGGTYGYTF.

This clone was counted once. The chain combines TRBV6-5 with TRBJ1-1; D gene ambiguous. The CDR3 length is 16 residues. The V and J ends lost 0 bases and 1 base respectively, with 12 bases between them. The germline V gene has CDR1 MNHEY and CDR2 SVGAGI. DNA for the CDR3: TGTGCCAGCAGTTACTCGCTATCGGCGCCGAACACTGAAGCTTTCTTT. Amino acid sequence: CASSYSLSAPNTEAFF.

The J gene is TRBJ2-3, the V gene TRBV19, with 8 nucleotides matching TRBD2. The CDR3 length is 15 residues. J was trimmed by 3 bases and V by 4 bases; bases with no gene match: 6. Germline CDR1 is LNHDA and CDR2 is SQIVND (reference sequence). The chain's CDR3 is CASSNRGGVTDTQYF. The DNA for the CDR3 is TGTGCCAGTAGTAACCGGGGGGGCGTGACAGATACGCAGTATTTT.

The chain has TRBV7-8 and TRBJ2-5, with TRBD1 as a possible D gene (6 bases). This CDR3 region has 13 residues. Germline lookup yields CDR1 SGHVS and CDR2 FQNEAQ. V gave up 5 bases and J gave up 5 bases, with 12 bases separating them. The CDR3 DNA reads as TGTGCCAGCAGCCGTGGCAGGGGTGAGACCCAGTACTTC. This codes for CASSRGRGETQYF.

The chain is built from TRBV6-5 and TRBJ2-7; 9 bases map to TRBD1. The V and J ends lost 6 bases and 7 bases, in that order; junction bases with no gene match: 10. This CDR3 comprises 14 residues. Germline V lookup: CDR1 MNHEY, CDR2 SVGAGI. This CDR3 is CASRPTVTGGEQYF. CDR3 coding DNA: TGTGCCAGCAGACCGACTGTGACAGGGGGGGAGCAGTACTTC.

The V call is TRBV5-4, the J call TRBJ2-3, with 7 bases matching TRBD1. The V segment lost 4 bases and the J segment 2 bases; nucleotides outside the gene matches: 7. The V gene's germline CDR1 is SGHNT and CDR2 YYREEE (reference sequence). CDR3 size: 15 residues. CDR3 DNA: TGTGCCAGCAGCCAGGACCAGGGGGTCACAGATACGCAGTATTTT. Protein product: CASSQDQGVTDTQYF.

The chain combines TRBV7-6 with TRBJ2-1; D remains unclear. CDR1 is SGHVS, CDR2 FNYEAQ, per germline. The CDR3 sequence is 11 residues long. V was trimmed by 5 bases and J by 2 bases, leaving 1 base between them. CDR3 coding DNA: TGTGCCAGCAGCGCCTACAATGAGCAGTTCTTC. Translating gives CASSAYNEQFF.